Each of the 31 T cell receptor beta chains below was sequenced from the same sample in a study of beta chain features in type 1 diabetes. TCRB transcripts that were expressed got sequenced, as all of the isolated RNA had been reverse transcribed. Clones were read by immunoSEQ multiplex PCR, and TCRdb kept only the in-frame ones, dropping some. The repertoire has about 330,000 clones, 8% to 13% of them found once; the top ten carry 0.015%. Sequencing was performed on naive CD4+ T cells from blood. The source of these receptors is a woman aged 30 to 39 in good health.

The chain joins TRBV5-1 to TRBJ1-4, with D unresolved. The CDR3 has 14 residues. Trimming took off 0 bases at V and 4 bases at J, with 7 bases between the two ends. CDR1 is SGHRS, CDR2 YFSETQ, per germline. Here the CDR3 reads CASSLAGINEKLFF. CDR3 nucleotide sequence: TGCGCCAGCAGCTTGGCGGGGATTAATGAAAAACTGTTTTTT.

The rearrangement uses TRBV15 and TRBJ1-5; TRBD1 aligns across 9 bases. The CDR3 extends over 17 amino acids. CDR1 is LNHNV, CDR2 YYDKDF, per germline (reference sequence). After removal of 0 bases from V and 4 bases from J, the junction contained 7 bases not matched to a gene. CDR3 sequence: CATSREGTGTGNQPQHF. CDR3 coding DNA: TGTGCCACCAGCAGAGAGGGAACCGGGACAGGGAATCAGCCCCAGCATTTT. Using reference TRBV15 and TRBJ1-5 for the parts outside the CDR3, the full variable domain is DAMVIQNPRYQVTQFGKPVTLSCSQTLNHNVMYWYQQKSSQAPKLLFHYYDKDFNNEADTPDNFQSRRPNTSFCFLDIRSPGLGDTAMYLCATSREGTGTGNQPQHFGDGTRLSIL.

This clone occurred a few times. This chain joins TRBV9 and TRBJ2-2; no clear D gene. Germline loops: CDR1 SGDLS, CDR2 YYNGEE. This CDR3 spans 16 amino acids. V was trimmed by 0 bases and J by 1 base, leaving 10 bases between them. The CDR3 here is CASSVVSVMNTGELFF. Written as DNA, the CDR3 is TGTGCCAGCAGCGTAGTCTCGGTCATGAACACCGGGGAGCTGTTTTTT. Looking up the rest from reference TRBV9 and TRBJ2-2 gives the full variable domain: DSGVTQTPKHLITATGQRVTLRCSPRSGDLSVYWYQQSLDQGLQFLIQYYNGEERAKGNILERFSAQQFPDLHSELNLSSLELGDSALYFCASSVVSVMNTGELFFGEGSRLTVL.

This clone occurred a few times. The chain couples TRBV19 to TRBJ2-1, with D perhaps TRBD2 (5 bases). The germline V and J ends were trimmed by 6 bases and 3 bases, with 15 bases remaining between them. Germline assignment: CDR1 LNHDA and CDR2 SQIVND (reference sequence). CDR3 length equals 15 residues. This CDR3 reads CASSLSRTDYNEQFF. DNA of the CDR3: TGTGCCAGTAGCCTCTCTAGGACTGACTACAATGAGCAGTTCTTC.

The chain couples TRBV19 to TRBJ2-1; 11 nucleotides align to TRBD2. The CDR3 is 15 amino acids. Germline lookup yields CDR1 LNHDA and CDR2 SQIVND (reference sequence). V trimming: 7 bases; J trimming: 6 bases; junction bases outside the gene matches: 8. The CDR3 DNA is TGTGCCAGTACCCAACTAGCGGGAGCGTCCAATGAGCAGTTCTTC. It yields the protein CASTQLAGASNEQFF.

This clone was found a few times. This chain connects TRBV7-3 to TRBJ2-2; 7 nucleotides line up with TRBD2. Germline V lookup: CDR1 SGHTA, CDR2 FQGTGA. With 5 bases clipped from V and 0 bases from J, the junction kept 3 bases outside the gene matches. The CDR3 totals 15 residues. CDR3 bases: TGTGCCAGCAGCACAACTAGCGCGAACACCGGGGAGCTGTTTTTT. Translated, it gives CASSTTSANTGELFF.

This clone has more than one count but fewer than ten. The V gene is TRBV11-2, the J gene TRBJ2-5, with D maybe TRBD2 (5 bases). The CDR3 has 12 residues. Trimming cost V 3 bases and J 5 bases, with 7 bases left between them. Germline V gene lookup returns CDR1 SGHAT and CDR2 FQNNGV. The CDR3 loop is CASSLRRETQYF. The CDR3 coding sequence is TGTGCCAGCAGCTTGCGGAGGGAGACCCAGTACTTC.

J is TRBJ2-2 and V is TRBV7-3, with 8 nucleotides matching TRBD1. The CDR3 sequence is 15 residues long. The ends lost 5 bases at V and 3 bases at J; junction bases unmatched: 5. From germline, CDR1 is SGHTA and CDR2 FQGTGA. The CDR3 DNA sequence: TGTGCCAGCAGCCGACAGGGGCCCTACACCGGGGAGCTGTTTTTT. Amino acids: CASSRQGPYTGELFF.

This clone was counted only a few times. The V gene is TRBV4-3, the J gene TRBJ2-7; D is uncertain. The CDR3 consists of 13 residues. The germline V gene encodes CDR1 LGHNA and CDR2 YSLEER. V shed 0 bases and J shed 0 bases, with 3 bases lying between them. Written as DNA, the CDR3 is TGCGCCAGCAGCCAAGACAGCTCCTACGAGCAGTACTTC. This gives the protein CASSQDSSYEQYF.

This chain uses TRBV7-3 with TRBJ1-1; TRBD1 aligns across 9 bases. The V gene end was trimmed by 3 bases and the J gene end by 5 bases; junction bases not matched to a gene: 13. The CDR3 extends over 17 amino acids. The V gene's germline CDR1 is SGHTA and CDR2 FQGTGA. The CDR3 nucleotides read TGTGCCAGCAGCTTTCGGGCACAGGGGGCGGTCGATACTGAAGCTTTCTTT. This codes for CASSFRAQGAVDTEAFF.

This clone was counted between two and nine times. CDR3 amino acids: CAWSVWENEKLFF. The CDR3, as DNA: TGTGCCTGGAGTGTATGGGAGAATGAAAAACTGTTTTTT. The chain recombines TRBV30 with TRBJ1-4; unclear D gene. Per germline, CDR1 GTSNPN and CDR2 SVGIG (reference sequence). Trimming shortened V by 0 bases and J by 5 bases, and 7 bases separated the two germline ends. The CDR3 length is 13 residues.

This clone was found a few times. The V call is TRBV30, the J call TRBJ2-7; a weak D match, TRBD2 (5 bases). The CDR3 has 12 amino acids. The V and J ends lost 1 base and 6 bases respectively, with 10 bases between them. Germline values: CDR1 GTSNPN, CDR2 SVGIG (reference sequence). CDR3 nucleotides: TGTGCCTGGAGTGATGCGAGCGGCGAGCAGTACTTC. Its protein product is CAWSDASGEQYF.

This clone was found a few times. The rearrangement joins TRBV5-1 to TRBJ2-6; no reliable D call. The germline gives CDR1 SGHRS, CDR2 YFSETQ. The CDR3 extends over 15 amino acids. The ends were cut back, 5 bases at V and 2 bases at J, with 11 bases in the middle. In nucleotides, the CDR3 is TGCGCCAGCAGATCAGGCTCGACTGGGGCCAACGTCCTGACTTTC. Protein product: CASRSGSTGANVLTF. The full variable domain, its missing parts supplied by reference TRBV5-1 and TRBJ2-6, is KAGVTQTPRYLIKTRGQQVTLSCSPISGHRSVSWYQQTPGQGLQFLFEYFSETQRNKGNFPGRFSGRQFSNSRSEMNVSTLELGDSALYLCASRSGSTGANVLTFGAGSRLTVL.

Regarding this clone: Other DNA sequences in the sample encode the same CDR3. The chain couples TRBV28 to TRBJ1-2; 7 positions match TRBD1. V was clipped by 5 bases and J by 5 bases; unmatched bases: 5. This CDR3 contains 13 residues. The germline gives CDR1 MDHEN, CDR2 SYDVKM. The CDR3 loop is CASSRQGNYGYTF. CDR3 nucleotides: TGTGCCAGCAGTCGACAGGGAAATTATGGCTACACCTTC.

The gene calls are TRBV11-1 and TRBJ2-5; 7 bases agree with TRBD2. This CDR3 spans 13 amino acids. The V segment lost 5 bases and the J segment 5 bases; nucleotides outside the gene matches: 5. Looked up from germline, CDR1 is SGHAT and CDR2 is FQDESV (reference sequence). CDR3 sequence reads: CASSGGSWETQYF. The CDR3 coding sequence is TGTGCCAGCAGCGGCGGGAGCTGGGAGACCCAGTACTTC.

The V gene is TRBV25-1, the J gene TRBJ2-7; TRBD2 matches 10 bases. This CDR3 is built from 17 residues. V lost 0 bases and J lost 7; bases outside the gene matches: 12. Germline V CDR1 and CDR2: MGHDK, SYGVNS. For the CDR3, the DNA is TGTGCCAGCAGTGAATATCCGGTAACTAGCGGGAAGCAAGAGCAGTACTTC. This encodes CASSEYPVTSGKQEQYF.

A word on this clone: The junction departs from germline at one end; a sequencing error may be responsible. This rearrangement joins TRBV7-7 to TRBJ2-3; 13 nucleotides agree with TRBD2. CDR1 is SSHAT and CDR2 is FNYEAQ in the germline V gene (reference sequence). There are 16 residues in the CDR3. In DNA form, the CDR3 reads TGTGCTAGCAGCTTAGGACTAGCGGGAGAAGCAGATACGCAGTATTTT. Translation gives CASSLGLAGEADTQYF.

CDR3 protein: CASSRLVSQYF. The DNA for the CDR3 is TGTGCCAGCAGCCGACTAGTCTCGCAGTACTTC. This chain connects TRBV7-9 to TRBJ2-7, with a weak D call TRBD2 (6 bases). V dropped 5 bases and J dropped 9 bases, with 11 bases sitting between them. The germline gives CDR1 SEHNR, CDR2 FQNEAQ (reference sequence). The CDR3 length is 11 residues.

There are a few counts of this clone. The chain joins TRBV7-3 to TRBJ2-5; a weak D match, TRBD2 (7 bases). Trimming removed 3 bases from V and 4 bases from J, with 18 bases in between. The CDR3 runs 16 residues. In germline, CDR1 is SGHTA, CDR2 FQGTGA. DNA of the CDR3: TGTGCCAGCAGCTTGAGTGGGGGCGGGAGTGGAGAGACCCAGTACTTC. Translating gives CASSLSGGGSGETQYF.

This clone occurred a few times. This sequence joins TRBV27 and TRBJ1-5, with TRBD1 identical over 9 bases. There are 17 residues in the CDR3. Germline CDR1 reads MNHEY; CDR2 reads SMNVEV (reference sequence). Trimming removed 3 bases from V and 4 bases from J; junction bases left unmatched: 10. The CDR3 reads CASSLSRDRANNQPQHF. CDR3 nucleotide sequence: TGTGCCAGCAGTTTGTCCCGGGACAGGGCCAATAATCAGCCCCAGCATTTT.

The chain recombines TRBV19 with TRBJ2-5; 13 bases line up with TRBD2. The V and J ends lost 5 bases and 14 bases, in that order; junction bases with no gene match: 11. The CDR3 is made up of 14 amino acids. Germline V gene lookup returns CDR1 LNHDA and CDR2 SQIVND (reference sequence). This CDR3 reads CASSPGLAGPECYF. Here the CDR3 DNA reads TGTGCCAGTAGTCCGGGACTAGCGGGACCAGAGTGTTACTTC.

This clone was observed a few times. The V and J genes are TRBV7-2 and TRBJ2-7; 9 bases are a match to TRBD1. CDR3 length: 15 amino acids. V was clipped by 5 bases and J by 4 bases; unmatched bases: 9. Germline CDR1 SGHTA, CDR2 FQGNSA. Here the CDR3 DNA reads TGTGCCAGCAGCGCCACAGGGGGCGTACCATACGAGCAGTACTTC. It yields the protein CASSATGGVPYEQYF.

The V call is TRBV7-6, the J call TRBJ2-5, with D possibly being TRBD1 (5 bases). Per the germline V gene, CDR1 is SGHVS and CDR2 is FNYEAQ. V dropped 8 bases and J dropped 5 bases, with 18 bases sitting between them. There are 14 residues in the CDR3. Here the CDR3 DNA reads TGTGCCAGCCGCCTCAGGGTAGGGGATGAGACCCAGTACTTC. It codes for CASRLRVGDETQYF.

This clone came up a few times. The chain has TRBV7-3 and TRBJ2-5; tentative D call: TRBD2 (6 bases). Per the germline V gene, CDR1 is SGHTA and CDR2 is FQGTGA. V was pared by 4 bases and J by 5 bases, with 20 bases between. This CDR3 is 16 amino acids long. This chain's CDR3 is CASSSRGSASRETQYF. CDR3 DNA: TGTGCCAGCAGCTCCCGGGGGAGCGCCTCTCGGGAGACCCAGTACTTC.

This sequence joins TRBV11-2 and TRBJ1-2; 11 bases line up with TRBD1. The V gene end was trimmed by 5 bases and the J gene end by 4 bases; junction bases not matched to a gene: 6. The CDR3 runs 15 residues. Germline values: CDR1 SGHAT, CDR2 FQNNGV. The CDR3 DNA is TGTGCCAGCAGCCTATCCGGGACAGGGGGCTATGGCTACACCTTC. It yields the protein CASSLSGTGGYGYTF.

The V gene is TRBV11-2, the J gene TRBJ2-7; possible D gene TRBD2, 5 bases. Trimming cost V 5 bases and J 7 bases, with 18 bases left between them. The CDR3 sequence is 14 residues long. Germline V gives CDR1 SGHAT, CDR2 FQNNGV. The CDR3 here is CASSPLAARREQYF. CDR3 DNA: TGTGCCAGCAGCCCACTCGCCGCCAGGAGGGAGCAGTACTTC.

CDR3 sequence (DNA): TGTGCCAGTAGTAGAAGCGACAGGGGTGGACAAGAGACCCAGTACTTC. Amino acids: CASSRSDRGGQETQYF. This rearrangement joins TRBV19 to TRBJ2-5; 8 nucleotides align to TRBD1. The V gene's germline CDR1 is LNHDA and CDR2 SQIVND (reference sequence). Trimming cost V 4 bases and J 2 bases; bases outside gene matches: 9. This CDR3 is 16 amino acids long.

The chain recombines TRBV19 with TRBJ2-2; 7 bases line up with TRBD2. The junction had 3 bases not matched to a gene; V was cut back by 0 bases and J by 2 bases. This CDR3 is built from 16 residues. CDR1 is LNHDA and CDR2 is SQIVND in the germline V gene (reference sequence). CDR3 sequence: CASSIDPAGNTGELFF. The CDR3 bases are TGTGCCAGTAGTATAGATCCAGCGGGAAACACCGGGGAGCTGTTTTTT.

This clone was found a few times. The chain joins TRBV29-1 to TRBJ2-7; no firm D call. Germline lookup yields CDR1 SQVTM and CDR2 ANQGSEA. The CDR3 contains 15 residues. The V gene lost 0 bases and the J gene lost 1 base, with 13 bases spanning the gap. CDR3 protein: CSVEDTAAPSYEQYF. CDR3 nucleotide sequence: TGCAGCGTTGAAGATACGGCAGCGCCGTCCTACGAGCAGTACTTC.

V usage is TRBV7-9 and J usage is TRBJ1-1, with TRBD1 as a possible D gene (6 bases). CDR1 and CDR2 (germline): SEHNR, FQNEAQ (reference sequence). The CDR3 runs 15 residues. V shed 4 bases and J shed 1 base, with 13 bases lying between them. The DNA of the CDR3 is TGTGCCAGCAGCTCCAGGGGAACGGGGAACACTGAAGCTTTCTTT. Amino acid sequence: CASSSRGTGNTEAFF. Drawing the rest from reference TRBV7-9 and TRBJ1-1, the complete variable domain is DTGVSQNPRHKITKRGQNVTFRCDPISEHNRLYWYRQTLGQGPEFLTYFQNEAQLEKSRLLSDRFSAERPKGSFSTLEIQRTEQGDSAMYLCASSSRGTGNTEAFFGQGTRLTVV.

The chain has TRBV7-9 and TRBJ2-5, with D perhaps TRBD1 (7 bases). Trimming stripped 4 bases from V and 1 base from J, with 10 bases between. The CDR3 sequence is 14 residues long. Per the germline V gene, CDR1 is SEHNR and CDR2 is FQNEAQ (reference sequence). CDR3 nucleotides: TGTGCCAGCAGCTCGCGGGACAGCCAAGAGACCCAGTACTTC. Amino acids: CASSSRDSQETQYF.